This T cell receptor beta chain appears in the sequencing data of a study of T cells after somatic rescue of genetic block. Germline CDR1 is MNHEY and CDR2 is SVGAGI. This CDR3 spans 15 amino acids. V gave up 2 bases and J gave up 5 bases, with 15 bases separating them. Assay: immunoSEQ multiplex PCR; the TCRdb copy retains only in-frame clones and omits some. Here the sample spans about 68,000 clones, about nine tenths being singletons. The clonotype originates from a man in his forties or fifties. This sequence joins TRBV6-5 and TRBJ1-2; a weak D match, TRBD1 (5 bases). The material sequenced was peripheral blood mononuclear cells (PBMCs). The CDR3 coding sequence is TGTGCCAGCAGTTACACCGGCAGGGCGGTGTATGGCTACACCTTC. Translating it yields CASSYTGRAVYGYTF.